One and the same sample provided the 26 T cell receptor beta chains below, sequenced in a study of read filtering for tumor transcriptome and immune sequencing. This library used approximately 0.4 ug RNA and molecular barcoded adaptors spanning alpha/delta and beta/gamma chains. TCRdb recomputed calls from the reads with MiXCR, one row per CDR3 protein. Of roughly 61,000 distinct CDR3 sequences in the sample, roughly 12% are singletons; the top ten hold approximately 16%. Material: a population of CD138-negative cells sorted from bone marrow. These receptors were taken from a donor at least 40 years old with multiple myeloma.

This clonotype occurred many times. V and J are TRBV7-9 and TRBJ1-5; tentatively, D is TRBD1 (5 bases). From germline, CDR1 is SEHNR and CDR2 FQNEAQ (reference sequence). Trimming removed 4 bases at V and 3 bases at J, with 13 bases between. CDR3 size: 15 residues. The CDR3 DNA is TGTGCCAGCAGCTCCGAGGGGTTGATCAATCAGCCCCAGCATTTT. Its protein product is CASSSEGLINQPQHF.

This clonotype appeared many times. The chain links TRBV7-6 to TRBJ2-1; D possibly corresponds to TRBD2 (5 bases). The CDR3 is 11 amino acids. The germline CDR1 and CDR2 sequences are SGHVS and FNYEAQ. The germline V and J ends were trimmed by 10 bases and 8 bases, with 12 bases remaining between them. The CDR3 DNA reads TGTGCCACCTACGGAGGTTATGAGCAGTTCTTC. Its protein product is CATYGGYEQFF. The whole variable domain, remainder taken from reference TRBV7-6 and TRBJ2-1, is GAGVSQSPRYKVTKRGQDVALRCDPISGHVSLYWYRQALGQGPEFLTYFNYEAQQDKSGLPNDRFSAERPEGSISTLTIQRTEQRDSAMYRCATYGGYEQFFGPGTRLTVL.

This clonotype was seen many times. The chain uses TRBV9 and TRBJ2-7; D ambiguous. From germline, CDR1 is SGDLS and CDR2 YYNGEE. The CDR3 loop spans 15 amino acids. V lost 0 bases to trimming and J lost 3 bases, with 13 bases between them. The CDR3 region is CASSVAKDLSYEQYF. Here the CDR3 DNA reads TGTGCCAGCAGCGTAGCTAAAGATCTGAGCTACGAGCAGTACTTC.

This clonotype was recorded at least ten times. The CDR3 DNA is TGTGCCAGCAGCTTGGGGACAGGGGCCCGCAATGAGCAGTTCTTC. Its translation is CASSLGTGARNEQFF. The V call is TRBV7-3, the J call TRBJ2-1, with 10 bases aligning to TRBD1. The CDR3 covers 15 residues. The germline gives CDR1 SGHTA, CDR2 FQGTGA. Unmatched junction bases numbered 5, after V lost 3 bases and J lost 6 bases.

This clonotype occurred a few times. The chain recombines TRBV15 with TRBJ1-5; D uncertain. Germline V gene sequence: CDR1 LNHNV, CDR2 YYDKDF (reference sequence). The CDR3 totals 15 residues. Trimming left V 5 bases short and J 3 bases short, with 14 bases between. CDR3 sequence: CATSETSRFNQPQHF. The DNA of the CDR3 is TGTGCCACCAGCGAAACCTCCCGTTTCAATCAGCCCCAGCATTTT.

This clonotype was seen more than once but under ten times. V usage is TRBV5-1 and J usage is TRBJ2-3, with D unclear. CDR1 and CDR2 from the germline V gene are SGHRS and YFSETQ. The length of the CDR3 is 15 residues. Trimming removed 5 bases at V and 1 base at J, with 14 bases between. CDR3 sequence: CASRKTIPGTDTQYF. The CDR3 DNA is TGCGCCAGCAGAAAGACCATCCCCGGCACAGATACGCAGTATTTT.

The table lists this clonotype with a count of one. This may arise from a read error, as a much more abundant clone is one base away. V is TRBV6-6 and J is TRBJ2-3; 10 nucleotides line up with TRBD2. This CDR3 is 15 amino acids long. J was trimmed by 2 bases and V by 6 bases; bases with no gene match: 5. The germline gives CDR1 MNHNY, CDR2 SVGAGI (reference sequence). Here the CDR3 reads CASRDGTSVTDTQYF. The CDR3 nucleotides read TGTGCCAGCAGAGACGGGACTAGCGTCACAGATACGCAGTATTTT.

This clonotype was found many times. This chain links TRBV12-3 or TRBV12-4 with TRBJ2-1; TRBD2 aligns across 10 bases. The CDR3 loop spans 15 amino acids. Losses at the gene ends were 3 bases for V and 6 bases for J; bases not matched to a gene: 5. DNA of the CDR3: TGTGCCAGCAGTTTCCCTAGCGGGGGTTCCAATGAGCAGTTCTTC. It translates to CASSFPSGGSNEQFF.

The CDR3 sequence is CSVVRGPSTDTQYF. CDR3 sequence (DNA): TGCAGCGTTGTTAGGGGTCCGAGCACAGATACGCAGTATTTT. The J gene is TRBJ2-3, the V gene TRBV29-1; a possible D gene is TRBD1 (5 bases). The CDR3 loop spans 14 amino acids. Germline CDR1 and CDR2: SQVTM and ANQGSEA. The germline V and J ends were trimmed by 4 bases and 0 bases, with 11 bases remaining between them.

Details on this clonotype: Mismatch with germline at one junction end may stem from a read error. The chain has TRBV7-9 and TRBJ1-2; the match to TRBD1 covers 10 bases. There are 17 residues in the CDR3. Germline V gene lookup returns CDR1 SEHNR and CDR2 FQNEAQ (reference sequence). The CDR3 nucleotides read TGTGCCGGCAGCTCCCGGGACAGGGGATCACTAATTCTCCGCTACACCTTC. This sequence encodes CAGSSRDRGSLILRYTF.

This clonotype was seen at least ten times. The chain employs TRBV7-3 and TRBJ2-1; D not certain. Germline CDR1 is SGHTA and CDR2 is FQGTGA. V lost 1 base and J 2 bases, leaving 9 bases between the germline ends. The CDR3 runs 15 residues. The CDR3 coding sequence is TGTGCCAGCAGCTTAAGACCGGGTACCTACAATGAGCAGTTCTTC. Its protein product is CASSLRPGTYNEQFF.

This clonotype came up many times. The gene calls are TRBV6-5 and TRBJ1-1; 7 bases agree with TRBD1. Germline V lookup: CDR1 MNHEY, CDR2 SVGAGI. The CDR3 is 14 amino acids. V gave up 4 bases and J gave up 4 bases; unmatched junction bases: 6. The CDR3 DNA follows: TGTGCCAGCAGTTCAAAGACAGGGTCCACTGAAGCTTTCTTT. Amino acid sequence: CASSSKTGSTEAFF.

This clonotype was counted many times. The genes are TRBV29-1 and TRBJ2-1, with 14 bases matching TRBD2. V lost 3 bases and J lost 7; bases outside the gene matches: 17. The CDR3 extends over 19 amino acids. In germline, CDR1 is SQVTM, CDR2 ANQGSEA. The CDR3 is CSVEPTQPGLAGGGNEQFF. DNA for the CDR3: TGCAGCGTTGAGCCGACCCAGCCCGGACTAGCGGGGGGTGGTAATGAGCAGTTCTTC.

This clonotype has at least ten counts. J is TRBJ2-1 and V is TRBV12-3 or TRBV12-4, with D possibly called TRBD1 or TRBD2 (5 bases each). This CDR3 comprises 14 residues. The V gene lost 5 bases and the J gene lost 8 bases, with 16 bases spanning the gap. The CDR3 nucleotides are TGTGCCAGCAGTCACCGGGGCAGGGCACATGAGCAGTTCTTC. Its translation is CASSHRGRAHEQFF.

Points on this clonotype: A much larger clone differs from this one at a single base, so this may be a read error. The V and J genes are TRBV29-1 and TRBJ1-3; D unresolved. CDR1 and CDR2 (germline): SQVTM, ANQGSEA. CDR3 length: 16 residues. CDR3 in DNA: TGCAGCGTTGAAGATCCCCGGGAGCCGTCTGGAAGCACCATATATTTT. This codes for CSVEDPREPSGSTIYF.

About this clonotype: It is likely a read error: a sequence one base away is far more abundant. J is TRBJ2-7 and V is TRBV6-1; 11 bases map to TRBD2. The V and J ends lost 6 bases and 7 bases, in that order; junction bases with no gene match: 14. The CDR3 consists of 16 residues. Germline V lookup: CDR1 MNHNS, CDR2 SASEGT. The CDR3 protein is CASRASGLAGYNEQYF. CDR3 in DNA: TGTGCCAGCAGAGCATCTGGACTAGCGGGCTACAATGAGCAGTACTTC.

This clonotype was counted many times. CDR3 protein: CASDADGLLNEQFF. In DNA, the CDR3 is TGTGCCAGCGACGCCGACGGCCTTCTCAATGAGCAGTTCTTC. The V call is TRBV28, the J call TRBJ2-1; no firm D call. CDR3 length: 14 amino acids. V lost 8 bases, J lost 6 bases, and 17 bases lay in between. The germline CDR1 and CDR2 sequences are MDHEN and SYDVKM.

This clonotype was recorded many times. The CDR3 DNA is TGCAGCTCTGGGGTCGGAGGCTATGGCTACACCTTC. Translation gives CSSGVGGYGYTF. V gene TRBV29-1 combines with J gene TRBJ1-2; D not certain. The V end was cut by 8 bases, the J end by 4 bases, with 14 bases between. CDR1 and CDR2 from the germline V gene are SQVTM and ANQGSEA. This CDR3 contains 12 residues.

This clonotype has a count of ten or more. This chain connects TRBV10-3 to TRBJ2-3; 8 bases match TRBD2. This CDR3 region has 16 residues. The V and J ends lost 7 bases and 0 bases, in that order; junction bases with no gene match: 9. Germline CDR1 reads ENHRY; CDR2 reads SYGVKD. CDR3 region: CAITSSVAGSTDTQYF. The CDR3 coding sequence is TGTGCCATCACCTCGTCGGTAGCGGGGAGCACAGATACGCAGTATTTT.

This clonotype was counted ten times or more. CDR3 in amino acids: CASSSPGAEAFF. CDR3 coding DNA: TGTGCCAGCAGCTCCCCGGGAGCGGAAGCTTTCTTT. The chain is built from TRBV11-2 and TRBJ1-1, with D unclear. The CDR3 spans 12 residues. V lost 4 bases, J lost 8 bases, and 11 bases lay in between. CDR1 and CDR2 (germline): SGHAT, FQNNGV. The variable domain in full, completed from reference TRBV11-2 and TRBJ1-1, reads EAGVAQSPRYKIIEKRQSVAFWCNPISGHATLYWYQQILGQGPKLLIQFQNNGVVDDSQLPKDRFSAERLKGVDSTLKIQPAKLEDSAVYLCASSSPGAEAFFGQGTRLTVV.

This clonotype has a count of ten or more. V gene TRBV7-3 combines with J gene TRBJ2-2; a weak D match, TRBD1 (6 bases). Germline CDR1 reads SGHTA; CDR2 reads FQGTGA. V dropped 3 bases and J dropped 6 bases, with 14 bases sitting between them. This CDR3 spans 15 amino acids. For the CDR3, the DNA is TGTGCCAGCAGCTTTACAGGGTTCACCGCCGGGGAGCTGTTTTTT. Its protein product is CASSFTGFTAGELFF.

This clonotype showed up many times. The rearrangement links TRBV7-2 to TRBJ2-1; 12 bases map to TRBD2. There are 15 residues in the CDR3. Per the germline V gene, CDR1 is SGHTA and CDR2 is FQGNSA. The V and J ends lost 5 bases and 7 bases, in that order; junction bases with no gene match: 6. The CDR3 DNA reads as TGTGCCAGCAGCGCTAGCGGGGGGGCGGGTAATGAGCAGTTCTTC. This gives the protein CASSASGGAGNEQFF.

This clonotype was seen ten or more times. The CDR3 bases are TGCGCCAGCAGCTTCCGGGACAGGGGGACTGGAAACACCATATATTTT. It specifies CASSFRDRGTGNTIYF. The chain has TRBV5-1 and TRBJ1-3; 11 bases align to TRBD1. V was clipped by 2 bases and J by 2 bases; unmatched bases: 3. CDR3 length equals 16 residues. The germline V gene has CDR1 SGHRS and CDR2 YFSETQ.

This clonotype was seen repeatedly, ten times or more. The chain is built from TRBV7-2 and TRBJ1-1, with 9 bases aligning to TRBD1. V lost 5 bases to trimming and J lost 8 bases; unmatched junction nucleotides: 9. This CDR3 contains 14 residues. Germline CDR1 SGHTA, CDR2 FQGNSA. Here the CDR3 reads CASSIRDRVSEAFF. The CDR3 nucleotides are TGTGCCAGCAGCATCCGGGACAGGGTTTCGGAAGCTTTCTTT. The variable domain in full, with the rest retrieved from reference TRBV7-2 and TRBJ1-1, is GAGVSQSPSNKVTEKGKDVELRCDPISGHTALYWYRQSLGQGLEFLIYFQGNSAPDKSGLPSDRFSAERTGGSVSTLTIQRTQQEDSAVYLCASSIRDRVSEAFFGQGTRLTVV.

This clonotype was seen repeatedly, ten times or more. The chain uses TRBV7-3 and TRBJ1-1; D is undetermined. From germline, CDR1 is SGHTA and CDR2 FQGTGA. V shed 5 bases and J shed 3 bases, with 13 bases lying between them. The CDR3 loop spans 14 amino acids. The CDR3: CASSGLREDTEAFF. DNA for the CDR3: TGTGCCAGCAGCGGTCTAAGGGAGGACACTGAAGCTTTCTTT.

This clonotype was counted at least ten times. The V and J genes are TRBV3-1 and TRBJ2-1; the D is unclear. CDR1 is LGHDT and CDR2 is YNNKEL in the germline V gene (reference sequence). This CDR3 is built from 15 residues. The V gene lost 0 bases and the J gene lost 5 bases, with 11 bases spanning the gap. The CDR3 coding sequence is TGTGCCAGCAGCCAAGATGCCGGAACCGACAATGAGCAGTTCTTC. This encodes CASSQDAGTDNEQFF.